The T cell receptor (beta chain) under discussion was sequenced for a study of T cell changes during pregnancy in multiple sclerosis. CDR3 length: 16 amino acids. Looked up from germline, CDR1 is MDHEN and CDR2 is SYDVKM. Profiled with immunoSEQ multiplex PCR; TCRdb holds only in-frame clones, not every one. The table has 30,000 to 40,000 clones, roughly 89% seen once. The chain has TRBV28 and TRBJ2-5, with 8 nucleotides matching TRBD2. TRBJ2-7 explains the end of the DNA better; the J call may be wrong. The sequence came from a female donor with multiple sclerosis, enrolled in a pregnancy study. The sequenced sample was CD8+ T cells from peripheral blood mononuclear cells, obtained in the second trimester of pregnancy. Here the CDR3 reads CASSFGPAGVHYEQYF. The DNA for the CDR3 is TGTGCCAGCAGTTTCGGGCCAGCGGGAGTTCACTACGAGCAGTACTTC.